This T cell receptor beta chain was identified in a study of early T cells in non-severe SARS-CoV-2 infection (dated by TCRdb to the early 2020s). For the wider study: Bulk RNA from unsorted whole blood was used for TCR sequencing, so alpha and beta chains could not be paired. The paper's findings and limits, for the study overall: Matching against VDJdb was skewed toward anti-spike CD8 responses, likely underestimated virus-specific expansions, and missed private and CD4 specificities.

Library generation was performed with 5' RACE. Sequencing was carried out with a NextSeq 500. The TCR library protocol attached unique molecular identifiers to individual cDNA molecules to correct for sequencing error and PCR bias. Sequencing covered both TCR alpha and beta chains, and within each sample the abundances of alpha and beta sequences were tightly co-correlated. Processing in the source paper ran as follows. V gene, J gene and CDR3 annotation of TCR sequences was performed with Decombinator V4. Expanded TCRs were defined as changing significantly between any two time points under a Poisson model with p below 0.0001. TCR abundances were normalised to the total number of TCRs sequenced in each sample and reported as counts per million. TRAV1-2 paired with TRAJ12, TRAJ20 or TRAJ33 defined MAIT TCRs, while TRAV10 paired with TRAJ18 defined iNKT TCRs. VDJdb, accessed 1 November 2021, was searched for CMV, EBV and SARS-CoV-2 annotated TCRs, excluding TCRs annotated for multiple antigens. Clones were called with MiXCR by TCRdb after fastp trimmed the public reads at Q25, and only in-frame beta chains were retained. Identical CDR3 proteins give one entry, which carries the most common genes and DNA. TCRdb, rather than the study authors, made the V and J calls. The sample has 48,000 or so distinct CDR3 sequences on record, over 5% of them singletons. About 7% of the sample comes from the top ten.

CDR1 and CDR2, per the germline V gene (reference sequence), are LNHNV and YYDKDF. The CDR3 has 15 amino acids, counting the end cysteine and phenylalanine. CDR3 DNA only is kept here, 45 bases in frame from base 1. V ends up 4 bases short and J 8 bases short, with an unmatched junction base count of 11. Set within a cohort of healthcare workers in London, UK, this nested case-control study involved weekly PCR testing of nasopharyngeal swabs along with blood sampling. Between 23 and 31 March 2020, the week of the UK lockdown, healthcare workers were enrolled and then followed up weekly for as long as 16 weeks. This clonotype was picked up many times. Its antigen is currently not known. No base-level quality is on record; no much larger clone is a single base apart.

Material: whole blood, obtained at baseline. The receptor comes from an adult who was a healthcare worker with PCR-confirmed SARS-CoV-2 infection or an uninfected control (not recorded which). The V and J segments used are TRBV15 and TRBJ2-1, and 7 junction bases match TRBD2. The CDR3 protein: CATSIAGAKGDEQFF. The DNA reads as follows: TGTGCCACCAGCATAGCGGGTGCTAAGGGCGATGAGCAGTTCTTC.